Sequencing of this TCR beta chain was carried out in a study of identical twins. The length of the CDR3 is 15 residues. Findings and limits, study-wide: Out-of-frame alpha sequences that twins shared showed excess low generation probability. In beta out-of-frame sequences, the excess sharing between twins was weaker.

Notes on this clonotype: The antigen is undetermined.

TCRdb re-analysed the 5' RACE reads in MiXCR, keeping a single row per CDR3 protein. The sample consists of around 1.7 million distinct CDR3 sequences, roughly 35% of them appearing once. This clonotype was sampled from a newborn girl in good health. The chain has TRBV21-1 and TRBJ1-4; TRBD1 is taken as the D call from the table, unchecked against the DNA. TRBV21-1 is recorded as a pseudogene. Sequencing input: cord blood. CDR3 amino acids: CASSKVVGRGEKLFF. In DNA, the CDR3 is TGTGCCAGCAGCAAAGTTGTCGGCAGGGGTGAAAAACTGTTTTTT.